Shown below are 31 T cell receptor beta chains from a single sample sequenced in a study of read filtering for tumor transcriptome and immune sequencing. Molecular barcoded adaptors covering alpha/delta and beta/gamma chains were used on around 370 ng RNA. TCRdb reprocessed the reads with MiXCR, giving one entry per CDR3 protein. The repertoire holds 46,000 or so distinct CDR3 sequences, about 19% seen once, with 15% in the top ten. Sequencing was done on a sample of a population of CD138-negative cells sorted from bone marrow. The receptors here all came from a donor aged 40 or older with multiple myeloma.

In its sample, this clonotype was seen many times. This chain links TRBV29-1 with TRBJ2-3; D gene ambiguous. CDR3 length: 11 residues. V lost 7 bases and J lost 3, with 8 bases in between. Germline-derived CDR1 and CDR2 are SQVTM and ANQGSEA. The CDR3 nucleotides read TGCAGCGGATCCCAGACAGATACGCAGTATTTT. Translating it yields CSGSQTDTQYF.

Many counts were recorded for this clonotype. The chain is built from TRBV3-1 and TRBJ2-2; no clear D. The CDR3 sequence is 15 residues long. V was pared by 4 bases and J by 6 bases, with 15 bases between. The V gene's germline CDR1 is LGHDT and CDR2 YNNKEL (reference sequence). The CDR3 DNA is TGTGCCAGCAGCCTCCTGGGTATTGGCCCCGGGGAGCTGTTTTTT. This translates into CASSLLGIGPGELFF.

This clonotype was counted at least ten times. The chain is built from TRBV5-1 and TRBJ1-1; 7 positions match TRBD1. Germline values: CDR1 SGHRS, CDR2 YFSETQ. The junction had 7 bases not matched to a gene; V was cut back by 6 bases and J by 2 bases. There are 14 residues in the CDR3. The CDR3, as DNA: TGCGCCAGCATGCCCGGGACAGCTAACACTGAAGCTTTCTTT. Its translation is CASMPGTANTEAFF.

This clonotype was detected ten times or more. The CDR3 loop is CSARVRQGKISYEQYF. CDR3 nucleotide sequence: TGCAGTGCTAGAGTAAGACAGGGGAAAATCTCCTACGAGCAGTACTTC. V usage is TRBV20-1 and J usage is TRBJ2-7, with 8 bases matching TRBD1. The trim removed 1 base at V and 0 bases at J, leaving 8 bases unmatched. The length of the CDR3 is 16 residues. In germline, CDR1 is DFQATT, CDR2 SNEGSKA (reference sequence).

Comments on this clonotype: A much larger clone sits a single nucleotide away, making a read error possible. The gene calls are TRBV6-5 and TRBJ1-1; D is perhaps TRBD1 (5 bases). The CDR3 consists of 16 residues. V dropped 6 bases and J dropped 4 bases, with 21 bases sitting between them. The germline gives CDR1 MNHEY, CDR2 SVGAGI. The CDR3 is CASSRLGHGGSTEAFF. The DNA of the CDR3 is TGTGCCAGCAGCCGTCTGGGGCATGGGGGGAGCACTGAAGCTTTCTTT.

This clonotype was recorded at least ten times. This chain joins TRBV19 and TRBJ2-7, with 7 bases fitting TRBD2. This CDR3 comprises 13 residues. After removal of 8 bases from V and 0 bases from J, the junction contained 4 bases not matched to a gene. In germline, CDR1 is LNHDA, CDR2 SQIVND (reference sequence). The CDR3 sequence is CASRRENSYEQYF. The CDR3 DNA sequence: TGTGCCAGTCGGCGGGAGAACTCCTACGAGCAGTACTTC. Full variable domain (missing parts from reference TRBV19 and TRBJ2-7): DGGITQSPKYLFRKEGQNVTLSCEQNLNHDAMYWYRQDPGQGLRLIYYSQIVNDFQKGDIAEGYSVSREKKESFPLTVTSAQKNPTAFYLCASRRENSYEQYFGPGTRLTVT.

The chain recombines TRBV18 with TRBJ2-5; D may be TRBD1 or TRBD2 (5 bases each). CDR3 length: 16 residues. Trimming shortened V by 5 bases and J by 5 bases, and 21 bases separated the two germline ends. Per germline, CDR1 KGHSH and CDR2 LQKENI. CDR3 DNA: TGTGCCAGCTCAATGATGCTCGCAGGGTCGGGGGAGACCCAGTACTTC. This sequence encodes CASSMMLAGSGETQYF.

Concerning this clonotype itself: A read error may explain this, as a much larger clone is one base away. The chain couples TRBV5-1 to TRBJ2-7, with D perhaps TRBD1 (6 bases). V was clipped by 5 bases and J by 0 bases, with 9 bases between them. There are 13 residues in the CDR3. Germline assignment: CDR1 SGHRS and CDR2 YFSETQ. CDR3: CASREQGSYEQYF. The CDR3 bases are TGCGCCAGCAGGGAACAGGGCTCCTACGAGCAGTACTTC.

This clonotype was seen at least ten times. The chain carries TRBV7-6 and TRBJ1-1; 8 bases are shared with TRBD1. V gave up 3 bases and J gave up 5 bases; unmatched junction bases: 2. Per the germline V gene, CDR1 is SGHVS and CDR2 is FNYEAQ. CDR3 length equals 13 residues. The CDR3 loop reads CASSLGQETEAFF. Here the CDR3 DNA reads TGTGCCAGCAGCTTGGGACAGGAAACTGAAGCTTTCTTT.

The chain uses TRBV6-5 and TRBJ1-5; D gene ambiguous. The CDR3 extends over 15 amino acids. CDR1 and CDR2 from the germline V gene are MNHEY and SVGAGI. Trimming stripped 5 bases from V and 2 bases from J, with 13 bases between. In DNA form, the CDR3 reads TGTGCCAGCAGTCCCGGACTTTGGGGCAATCAGCCCCAGCATTTT. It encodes CASSPGLWGNQPQHF.

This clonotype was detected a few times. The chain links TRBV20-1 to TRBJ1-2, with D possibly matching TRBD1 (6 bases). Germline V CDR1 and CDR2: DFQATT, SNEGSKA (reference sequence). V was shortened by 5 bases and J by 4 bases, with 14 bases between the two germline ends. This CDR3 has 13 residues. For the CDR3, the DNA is TGCAGTGCTCCGGAACAGGGCCCCTATGGCTACACCTTC. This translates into CSAPEQGPYGYTF.

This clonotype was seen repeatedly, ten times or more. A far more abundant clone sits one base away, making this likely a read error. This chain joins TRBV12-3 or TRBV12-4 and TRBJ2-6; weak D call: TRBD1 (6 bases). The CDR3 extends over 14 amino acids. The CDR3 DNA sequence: TGTGCCAGCGGGGGCTTCTCTGGGGCCAACGTCCCGACTTTC. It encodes CASGGFSGANVPTF.

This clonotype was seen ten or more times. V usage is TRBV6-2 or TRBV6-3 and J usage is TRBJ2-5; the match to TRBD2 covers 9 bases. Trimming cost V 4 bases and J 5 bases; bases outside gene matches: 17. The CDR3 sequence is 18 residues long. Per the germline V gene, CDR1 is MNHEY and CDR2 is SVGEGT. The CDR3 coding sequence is TGTGCCAGCAGTTCGCGAAGGGGCGGGAGGGCCTTCGATGAGACCCAGTACTTC. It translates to CASSSRRGGRAFDETQYF.

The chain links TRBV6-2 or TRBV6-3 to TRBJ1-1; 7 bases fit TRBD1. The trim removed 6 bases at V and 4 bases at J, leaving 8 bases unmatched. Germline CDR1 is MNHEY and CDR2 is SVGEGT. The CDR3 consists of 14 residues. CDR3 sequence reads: CASSPRGNVTEAFF. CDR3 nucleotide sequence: TGTGCCAGCAGCCCCAGGGGGAATGTCACTGAAGCTTTCTTT.

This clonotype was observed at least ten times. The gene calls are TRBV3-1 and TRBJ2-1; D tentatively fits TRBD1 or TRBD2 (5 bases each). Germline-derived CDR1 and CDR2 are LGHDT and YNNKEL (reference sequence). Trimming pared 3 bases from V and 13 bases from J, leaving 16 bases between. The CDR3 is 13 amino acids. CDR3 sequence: CASSHEGTPSQFF. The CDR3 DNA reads TGTGCCAGCAGCCATGAGGGGACCCCCAGCCAGTTCTTC.

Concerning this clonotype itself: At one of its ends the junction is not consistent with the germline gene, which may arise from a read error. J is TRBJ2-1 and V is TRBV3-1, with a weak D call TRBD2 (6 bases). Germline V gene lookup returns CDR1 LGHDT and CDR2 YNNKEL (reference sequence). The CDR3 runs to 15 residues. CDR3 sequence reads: CASSQEATSYNEQFF. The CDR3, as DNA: TGTGCCAGCAGTCAAGAGGCGACTAGCTACAATGAGCAGTTCTTC.

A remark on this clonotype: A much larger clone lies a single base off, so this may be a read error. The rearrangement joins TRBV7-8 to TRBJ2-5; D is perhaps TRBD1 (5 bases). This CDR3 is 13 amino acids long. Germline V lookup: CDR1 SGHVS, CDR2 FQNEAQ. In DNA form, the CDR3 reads TGTGCCAGCCATTACGGGCAGGGTCAGACCCAGCACTTC. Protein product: CASHYGQGQTQHF.

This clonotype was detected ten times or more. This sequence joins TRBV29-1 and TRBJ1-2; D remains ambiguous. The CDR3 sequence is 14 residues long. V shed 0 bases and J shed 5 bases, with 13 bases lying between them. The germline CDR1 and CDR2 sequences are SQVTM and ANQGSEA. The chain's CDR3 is CSVEDMEVRYGYTF. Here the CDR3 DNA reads TGCAGCGTTGAAGATATGGAAGTGAGGTATGGCTACACCTTC.

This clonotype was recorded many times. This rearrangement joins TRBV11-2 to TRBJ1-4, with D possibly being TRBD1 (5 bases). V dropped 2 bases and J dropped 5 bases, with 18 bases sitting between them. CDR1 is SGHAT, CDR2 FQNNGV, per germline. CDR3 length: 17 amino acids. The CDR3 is CASSLSQGRGRNEKLFF. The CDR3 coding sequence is TGTGCCAGCAGCTTAAGCCAAGGAAGGGGAAGGAATGAAAAACTGTTTTTT.

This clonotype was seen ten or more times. The CDR3 loop reads CASSPTAGGSGTQYF. The CDR3 DNA follows: TGTGCCAGCAGCCCAACAGCGGGAGGCTCCGGTACGCAGTATTTT. This sequence joins TRBV7-2 and TRBJ2-3; 9 bases agree with TRBD2. The CDR3 sequence is 15 residues long. CDR1 is SGHTA and CDR2 is FQGNSA in the germline V gene. Losses at the gene ends were 5 bases for V and 8 bases for J; bases not matched to a gene: 11.

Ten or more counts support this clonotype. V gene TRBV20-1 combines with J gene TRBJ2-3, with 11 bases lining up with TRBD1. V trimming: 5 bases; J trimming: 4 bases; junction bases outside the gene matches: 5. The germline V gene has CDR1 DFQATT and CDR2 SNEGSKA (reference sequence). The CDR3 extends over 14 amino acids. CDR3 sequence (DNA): TGCAGTGCTGGCCCGGGACAGGGGGCAGATACGCAGTATTTT. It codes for CSAGPGQGADTQYF.

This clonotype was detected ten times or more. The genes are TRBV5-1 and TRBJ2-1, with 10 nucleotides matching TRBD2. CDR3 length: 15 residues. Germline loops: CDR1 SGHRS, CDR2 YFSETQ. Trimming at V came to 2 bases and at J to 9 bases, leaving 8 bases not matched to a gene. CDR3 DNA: TGCGCCAGCAGCTTTTCGGGGACTAGCGAAGGTGAGCAGTTCTTC. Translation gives CASSFSGTSEGEQFF. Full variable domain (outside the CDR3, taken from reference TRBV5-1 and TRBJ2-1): KAGVTQTPRYLIKTRGQQVTLSCSPISGHRSVSWYQQTPGQGLQFLFEYFSETQRNKGNFPGRFSGRQFSNSRSEMNVSTLELGDSALYLCASSFSGTSEGEQFFGPGTRLTVL.

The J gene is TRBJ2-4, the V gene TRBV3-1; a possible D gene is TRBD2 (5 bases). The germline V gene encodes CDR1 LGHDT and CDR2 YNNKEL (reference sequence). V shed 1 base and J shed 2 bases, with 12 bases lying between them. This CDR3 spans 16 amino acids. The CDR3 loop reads CASSQGARGSKNIQYF. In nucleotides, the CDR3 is TGTGCCAGCAGCCAAGGGGCTAGAGGGTCCAAAAACATTCAGTACTTC.

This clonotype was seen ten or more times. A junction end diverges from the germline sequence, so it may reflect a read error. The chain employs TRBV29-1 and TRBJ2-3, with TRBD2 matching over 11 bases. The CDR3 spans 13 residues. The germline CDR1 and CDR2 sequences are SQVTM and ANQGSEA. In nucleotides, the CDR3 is TGCAGCGCAACTAGCGGGAGAGGGGATACGCAGTATTTC. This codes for CSATSGRGDTQYF.

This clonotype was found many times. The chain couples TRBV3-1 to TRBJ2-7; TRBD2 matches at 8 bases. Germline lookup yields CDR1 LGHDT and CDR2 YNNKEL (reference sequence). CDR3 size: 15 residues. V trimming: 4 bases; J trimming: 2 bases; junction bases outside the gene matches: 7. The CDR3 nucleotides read TGTGCCAGCAGCCGGGTGAGCGGGGGCCCCTACGAGCAGTACTTC. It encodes CASSRVSGGPYEQYF.

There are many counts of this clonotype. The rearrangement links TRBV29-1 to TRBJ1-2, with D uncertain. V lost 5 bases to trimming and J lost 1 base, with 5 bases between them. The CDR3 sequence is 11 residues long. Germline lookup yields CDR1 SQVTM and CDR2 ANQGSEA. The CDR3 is CSVRYNYGYTF. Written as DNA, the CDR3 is TGCAGCGTTCGCTATAACTATGGCTACACCTTC. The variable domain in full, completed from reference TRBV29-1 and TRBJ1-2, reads SAVISQKPSRDICQRGTSLTIQCQVDSQVTMMFWYRQQPGQSLTLIATANQGSEATYESGFVIDKFPISRPNLTFSTLTVSNMSPEDSSIYLCSVRYNYGYTFGSGTRLTVV.

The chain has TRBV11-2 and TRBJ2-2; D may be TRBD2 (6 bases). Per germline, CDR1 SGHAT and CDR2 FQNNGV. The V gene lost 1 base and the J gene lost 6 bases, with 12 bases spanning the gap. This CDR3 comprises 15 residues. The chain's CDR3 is CASSLGSGLAGELFF. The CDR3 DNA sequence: TGTGCCAGCAGCTTAGGGTCGGGACTGGCCGGGGAGCTGTTTTTT.

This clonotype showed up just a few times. The CDR3 nucleotides read TGCGCCAGCAGCCAAGGAGGGCTAGCGGGTTCAGATACGCAGTATTTT. Encoded protein: CASSQGGLAGSDTQYF. The chain employs TRBV4-1 and TRBJ2-3; 8 bases map to TRBD2. V lost 1 base, J lost 4 bases, and 7 bases stayed unmatched. Germline V CDR1 and CDR2: MGHRA, YSYEKL. CDR3 length equals 16 residues.

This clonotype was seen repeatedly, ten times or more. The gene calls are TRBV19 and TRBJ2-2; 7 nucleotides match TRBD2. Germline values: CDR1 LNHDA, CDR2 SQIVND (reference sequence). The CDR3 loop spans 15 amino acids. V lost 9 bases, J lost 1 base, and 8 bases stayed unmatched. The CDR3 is CASRGREVNTGELFF. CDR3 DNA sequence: TGTGCCAGCCGAGGTCGGGAGGTGAACACCGGGGAGCTGTTTTTT. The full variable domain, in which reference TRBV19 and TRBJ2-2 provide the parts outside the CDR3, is DGGITQSPKYLFRKEGQNVTLSCEQNLNHDAMYWYRQDPGQGLRLIYYSQIVNDFQKGDIAEGYSVSREKKESFPLTVTSAQKNPTAFYLCASRGREVNTGELFFGEGSRLTVL.

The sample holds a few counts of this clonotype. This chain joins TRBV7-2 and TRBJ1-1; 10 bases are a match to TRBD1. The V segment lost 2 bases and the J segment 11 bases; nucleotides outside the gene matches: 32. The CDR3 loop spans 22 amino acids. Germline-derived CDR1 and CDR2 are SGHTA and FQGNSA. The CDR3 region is CASSLTPWGGRRREARTGGAFF. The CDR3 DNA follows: TGTGCCAGCAGCTTAACCCCGTGGGGTGGCCGGCGGCGCGAAGCCAGGACAGGGGGTGCTTTCTTT.

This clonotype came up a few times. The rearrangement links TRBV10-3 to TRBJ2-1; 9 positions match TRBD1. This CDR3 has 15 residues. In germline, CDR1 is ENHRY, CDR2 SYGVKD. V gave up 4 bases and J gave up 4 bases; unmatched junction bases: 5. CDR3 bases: TGTGCCATCAGTGTGGGACAGGGACGTTACAATGAGCAGTTCTTC. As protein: CAISVGQGRYNEQFF.